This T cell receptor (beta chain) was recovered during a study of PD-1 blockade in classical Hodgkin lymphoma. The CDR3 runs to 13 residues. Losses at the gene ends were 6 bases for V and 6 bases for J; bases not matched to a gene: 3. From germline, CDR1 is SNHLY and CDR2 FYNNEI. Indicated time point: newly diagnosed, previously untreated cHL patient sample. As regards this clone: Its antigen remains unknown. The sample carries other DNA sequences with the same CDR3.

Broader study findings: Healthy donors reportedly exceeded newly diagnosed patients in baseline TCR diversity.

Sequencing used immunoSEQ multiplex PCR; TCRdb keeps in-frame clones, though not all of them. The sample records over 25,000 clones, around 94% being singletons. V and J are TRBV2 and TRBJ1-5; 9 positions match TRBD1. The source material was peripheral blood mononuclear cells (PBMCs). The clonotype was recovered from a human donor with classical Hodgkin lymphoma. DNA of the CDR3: TGTGCCAGCAGGGGACAGGGAAGTCAGCCCCAGCATTTT. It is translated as CASRGQGSQPQHF.